This T cell receptor beta chain is from a study of response to subunit inactivated influenza vaccine. This clonotype was counted ten times or more. TCRdb passed the RT-PCR reads through MiXCR, listing each CDR3 protein once. The table shows 200,000 to 300,000 distinct CDR3 sequences, with 10% to 15% occurring only once. Trimming took 7 bases from V and 9 from J, leaving 10 bases between them. The CDR3 contains 11 residues. The sequence derives from a man aged 50 to 59 who received an inactivated influenza vaccine. The V call is TRBV12-3 or TRBV12-4, the J call TRBJ2-1, with no clear D. Sample: non-naive T cells sorted from PBMCs, taken roughly 2 weeks before vaccination. CDR3 sequence: CASTTAGEQFF. In nucleotides, the CDR3 is TGTGCCAGCACCACGGCTGGTGAGCAGTTCTTC.